This T cell receptor beta chain was observed in a study of blood T cell repertoires in COVID-19. Study-level information: The cDNA or gDNA used as material had been derived from T cells, B-cell-depleted T cells, or PBMCs.

CDR1 and CDR2 from the germline V gene are SQVTM and ANQGSEA. The V end lost 2 bases, the J end lost 7 bases, and 12 bases lay between the germline ends. The CDR3 runs to 13 residues. How the authors handled the data: Reference gene primer amplification gave nucleated cell count estimates. The repertoire was sequenced with immunoSEQ multiplex PCR; TCRdb's copy has only in-frame clones and lacks some. The DNA was the basis for D and trimming; V, J and clone size are from that table. The sample carries 280,000 or so clones, 70% to 90% recorded once. The source material was peripheral blood. The chain uses TRBV29-1 and TRBJ2-1, with D unresolved. This clonotype was sampled from a young man with active or convalescent COVID-19. CDR3 DNA sequence: TGCAGCGTTGAACTAGATGTCGGGAATGAGCAGTTCTTC. This translates into CSVELDVGNEQFF.